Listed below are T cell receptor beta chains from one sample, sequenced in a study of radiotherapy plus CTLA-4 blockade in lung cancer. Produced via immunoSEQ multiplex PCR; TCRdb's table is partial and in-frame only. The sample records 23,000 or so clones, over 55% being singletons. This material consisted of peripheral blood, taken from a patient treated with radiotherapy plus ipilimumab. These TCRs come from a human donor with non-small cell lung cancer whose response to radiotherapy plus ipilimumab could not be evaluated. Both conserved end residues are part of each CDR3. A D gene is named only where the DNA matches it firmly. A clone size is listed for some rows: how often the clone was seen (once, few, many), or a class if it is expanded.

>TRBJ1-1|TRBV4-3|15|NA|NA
TGCGCCAGCAGTCCAAGAGGTCAAACGAACACTGAAGCTTTCTTT
CASSPRGQTNTEAFF
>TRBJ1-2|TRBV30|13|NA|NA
TGTGCCTGGAGCCGGGACTCGAGGGATGGCTACACCTTC
CAWSRDSRDGYTF
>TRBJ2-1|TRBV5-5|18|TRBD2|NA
TGTGCCAGCAGCTTGGTAGTACTAGCGGGACGTCCCTACAATGAGCAGTTCTTC
CASSLVVLAGRPYNEQFF
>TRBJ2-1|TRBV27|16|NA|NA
TGTGCCAGCAGTTTACGCCAGGGTCGGTCTCGAAATAAGCAGTTCTTC
CASSLRQGRSRNKQFF
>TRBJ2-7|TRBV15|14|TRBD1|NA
TGTGCCACCAGCAGGCCGACAGGGTCGGACGAGCAGTACTTC
CATSRPTGSDEQYF
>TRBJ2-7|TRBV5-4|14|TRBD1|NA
TGTGCCAGCAGCTTGGAAGGACAGGGGGTCGAGCAGTACTTC
CASSLEGQGVEQYF
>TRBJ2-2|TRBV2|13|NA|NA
TGTGCCAGCAGTGAGAGGGTGGACGGGGAGCTGTTTTTT
CASSERVDGELFF
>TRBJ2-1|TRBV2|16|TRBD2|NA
TGTGCCAGCGGGGGACTAGCGGGAGGAGTCTGGGATGAGCAGTTCTTC
CASGGLAGGVWDEQFF
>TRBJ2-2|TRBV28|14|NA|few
TGTGCCAGCAGTTCCTCCGGGGACACCGGGGAGCTGTTTTTT
CASSSSGDTGELFF
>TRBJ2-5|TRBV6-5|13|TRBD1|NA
TGTGCCAGCAGTAAGACAGGGGTGAAGACCCAGTACTTC
CASSKTGVKTQYF
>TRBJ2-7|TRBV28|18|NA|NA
TGTGCCAGCAGTCCCCTCGACGAAAACAGGGTCCACTCCTACGAGCAGTACTTC
CASSPLDENRVHSYEQYF
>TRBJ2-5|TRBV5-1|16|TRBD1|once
TGCGCCAGCAGCCCGCAGGGGGCGGGGTACCAAGAGACCCAGTACTTC
CASSPQGAGYQETQYF
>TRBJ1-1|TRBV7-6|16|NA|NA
TGTGCCAGCAGCCCGCGTGGGGGGGCGGCGAACACTGAAGCTTTCTTT
CASSPRGGAANTEAFF
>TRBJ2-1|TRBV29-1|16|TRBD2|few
TGCAGCGTTGAGGAATCGACTAGCGGACCTTACAATGAGCAGTTCTTC
CSVEESTSGPYNEQFF
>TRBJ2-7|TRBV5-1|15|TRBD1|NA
TGCGCCAGCAGCTTTTTGTCAGGGGGATCCTACGAGCAGTACTTC
CASSFLSGGSYEQYF
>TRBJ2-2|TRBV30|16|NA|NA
TGTGCCTGGAAACCTTCCGGGGGAGTCGGGACCGGGGAGCTGTTTTTT
CAWKPSGGVGTGELFF
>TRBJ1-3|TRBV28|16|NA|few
TGTGCCAGCAGTGATCAGGGGCCTAACTCTGGAAACACCATATATTTT
CASSDQGPNSGNTIYF
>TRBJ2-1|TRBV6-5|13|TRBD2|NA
TGTGCCAGCAGGAGGGGACTAGACGATGAGCAGTTCTTC
CASRRGLDDEQFF
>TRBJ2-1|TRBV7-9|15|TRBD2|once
TGTGCCAGCAGCCCGGGACTAGCGGAGTACAATGAGCAGTTCTTC
CASSPGLAEYNEQFF
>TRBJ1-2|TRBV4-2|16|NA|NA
TGTGCCAGCAGCCAAGATCGACGACAGGATAACTATGGCTACACCTTC
CASSQDRRQDNYGYTF
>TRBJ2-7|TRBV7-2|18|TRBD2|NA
TGTGCCAGCAGCTTATCATGGACTAGCGGGAGGGACTTAGACGAGCAGTACTTC
CASSLSWTSGRDLDEQYF
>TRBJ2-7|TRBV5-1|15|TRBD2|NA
TGCGCCAGCAGCGATGGGACTAGCGAGTCCTACGAGCAGTACTTC
CASSDGTSESYEQYF
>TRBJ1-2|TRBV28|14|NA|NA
TGTGCCAGCAGTTTACCAGGGTGGAACTATGGCTACACCTTC
CASSLPGWNYGYTF
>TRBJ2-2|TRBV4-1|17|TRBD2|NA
TGCGCCAGCAGCCGCGGACTAGCGGGAGGTAACACCGGGGAGCTGTTTTTT
CASSRGLAGGNTGELFF
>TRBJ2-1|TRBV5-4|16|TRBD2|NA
TGTGCCAGCAGCCCCCCGGGACTAGCGGGAGAAAATGAGCAGTTCTTC
CASSPPGLAGENEQFF
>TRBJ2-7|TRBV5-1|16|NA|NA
TGCGCCAGCAGCTTGGCTCAGGGGCTAAGCTCCTACGAGCAGTACTTC
CASSLAQGLSSYEQYF
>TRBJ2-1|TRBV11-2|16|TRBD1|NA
TGTGCCAGCAGCACCAACGGACAGGGGGCTTACAATGAGCAGTTCTTC
CASSTNGQGAYNEQFF
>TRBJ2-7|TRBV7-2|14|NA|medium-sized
TGTGCCAGCAGCCTAGCCCCCAGGGTTTACGAGCAGTACTTC
CASSLAPRVYEQYF